The sequence of this T cell receptor beta chain was determined in a study of blood T cell repertoires in COVID-19. Study-wide context: Whether acute or convalescent, the COVID-19 samples came from the United States, Italy and Spain.

CDR1 is MNHEY, CDR2 SVGAGI, per germline. V lost 10 bases and J 2 bases, leaving 15 bases between the germline ends. The CDR3 has 13 residues. Per the study methods: It was from reference gene primer amplification that nucleated cell counts were estimated. Data came from immunoSEQ multiplex PCR; TCRdb stores just in-frame clones and leaves some out. V and J calls and clone size are given by that table; D and trimming were obtained from the DNA. Seen here are approximately 150,000 clones, roughly 82% observed once, and the top ten hold roughly 15%. The J gene is TRBJ2-7, the V gene TRBV6-5, with a possible D match to TRBD2 (6 bases). Sample: peripheral blood. This TCR came from a human donor with acute or convalescent COVID-19. The donor label of this sample is uncertain. The CDR3 region has the DNA TGTGCCATTGGAGGGGTAGATACCTACGAGCAGTACTTC. Amino acid sequence: CAIGGVDTYEQYF.